The 2 T cell receptor beta chains in this list originate from one sample, sequenced in a study of lymphopenia after photon versus proton radiotherapy. The repertoire was sequenced with immunoSEQ multiplex PCR; TCRdb's copy has only in-frame clones and lacks some. The data hold 9,500 to 15,000 clones, with around 92% observed a single time. Source: peripheral blood, taken from a patient treated with proton-based radiotherapy. These receptors were collected from a man in his fifties or sixties with pancreatic cancer.

The V call is TRBV7-9, the J call TRBJ1-2; D is perhaps TRBD1 (6 bases). CDR3 length: 16 amino acids. V lost 5 bases to trimming and J lost 4 bases, with 20 bases between them. Germline V lookup: CDR1 SEHNR, CDR2 FQNEAQ (reference sequence). CDR3 coding DNA: TGTGCCAGCAGCCCTAGGGGGGGCAGCTTCTCCTATGGCTACACCTTC. Amino acids: CASSPRGGSFSYGYTF. The full variable domain, completed using reference TRBV7-9 and TRBJ1-2, is DTGVSQNPRHKITKRGQNVTFRCDPISEHNRLYWYRQTLGQGPEFLTYFQNEAQLEKSRLLSDRFSAERPKGSFSTLEIQRTEQGDSAMYLCASSPRGGSFSYGYTFGSGTRLTVV.

A single count supports this clone. This chain connects TRBV6-1 to TRBJ2-7; 9 bases map to TRBD2. V was pared by 0 bases and J by 2 bases, with 8 bases of the junction left unmatched. This CDR3 is built from 17 residues. Germline V gene data show CDR1 as MNHNS and CDR2 as SASEGT. The CDR3 here is CASSEAWGSGSTYEQYF. As DNA, the CDR3 is TGTGCCAGCAGTGAAGCTTGGGGTAGCGGGAGCACCTACGAGCAGTACTTC.